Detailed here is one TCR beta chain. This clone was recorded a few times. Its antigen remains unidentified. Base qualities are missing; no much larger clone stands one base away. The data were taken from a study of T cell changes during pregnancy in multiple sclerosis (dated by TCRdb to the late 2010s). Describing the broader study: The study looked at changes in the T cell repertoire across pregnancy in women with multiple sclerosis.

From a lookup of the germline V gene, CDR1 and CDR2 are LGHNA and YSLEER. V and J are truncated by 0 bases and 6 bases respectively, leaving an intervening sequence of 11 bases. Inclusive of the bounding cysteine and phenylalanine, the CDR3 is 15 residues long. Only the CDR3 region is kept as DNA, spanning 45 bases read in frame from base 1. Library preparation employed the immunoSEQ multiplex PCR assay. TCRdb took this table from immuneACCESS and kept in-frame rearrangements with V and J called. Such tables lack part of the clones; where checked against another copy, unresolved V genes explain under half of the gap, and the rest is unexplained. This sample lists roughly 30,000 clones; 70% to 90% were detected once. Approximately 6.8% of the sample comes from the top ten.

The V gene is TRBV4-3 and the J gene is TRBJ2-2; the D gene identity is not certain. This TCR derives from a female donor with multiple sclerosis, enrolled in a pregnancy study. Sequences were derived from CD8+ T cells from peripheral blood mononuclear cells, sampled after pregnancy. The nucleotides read TGCGCCAGCAGCCAAGAAATTCAGGTCGCCGGGGAGCTGTTTTTT. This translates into CASSQEIQVAGELFF.